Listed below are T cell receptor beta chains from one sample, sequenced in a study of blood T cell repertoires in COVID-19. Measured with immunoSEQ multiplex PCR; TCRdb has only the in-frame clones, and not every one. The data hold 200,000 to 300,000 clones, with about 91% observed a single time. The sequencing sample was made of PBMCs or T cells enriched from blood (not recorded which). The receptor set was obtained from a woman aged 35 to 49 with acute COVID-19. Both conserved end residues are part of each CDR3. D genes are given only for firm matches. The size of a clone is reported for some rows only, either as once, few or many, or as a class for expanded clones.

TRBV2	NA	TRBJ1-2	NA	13	CASSDRGFYGYTF	TGTGCCAGCAGTGATCGGGGGTTCTATGGCTACACCTTC
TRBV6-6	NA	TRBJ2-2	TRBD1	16	CASSSGQGKLSGELFF	TGTGCCAGCAGTTCAGGACAGGGAAAGCTTTCCGGGGAGCTGTTTTTT
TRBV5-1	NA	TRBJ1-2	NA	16	CASSSSRGEGDAGYTF	TGCGCCAGCAGCTCGTCCCGGGGGGAAGGAGATGCTGGCTACACCTTC
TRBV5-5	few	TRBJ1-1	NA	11	CASSLDREAFF	TGTGCCAGCAGCTTGGACAGGGAAGCTTTCTTT
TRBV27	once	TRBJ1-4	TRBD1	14	CASSRQGLTEKLFF	TGTGCCAGCAGTAGACAGGGGCTTACTGAAAAACTGTTTTTT
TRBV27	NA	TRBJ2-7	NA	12	CASALPGYEQYF	TGTGCCAGCGCCCTTCCGGGTTACGAGCAGTACTTC
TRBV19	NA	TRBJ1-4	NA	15	CASSLRQATNEKLFF	TGTGCCAGTAGTTTAAGACAGGCAACTAATGAAAAACTGTTTTTT
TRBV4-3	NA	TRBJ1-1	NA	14	CASSQLAGYTEAFF	TGCGCCAGCAGCCAGCTGGCTGGTTACACTGAAGCTTTCTTT
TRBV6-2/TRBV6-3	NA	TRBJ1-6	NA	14	CASSYGEAGSPLHF	TGTGCCAGCAGTTACGGGGAGGCCGGTTCACCCCTCCACTTT
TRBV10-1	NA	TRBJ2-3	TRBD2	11	CASGGEDTQYF	TGCGCCAGCGGGGGGGAAGATACGCAGTATTTT
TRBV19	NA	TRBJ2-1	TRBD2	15	CASRGLAGGKDEQFF	TGTGCCAGTAGGGGACTAGCGGGTGGTAAGGATGAGCAGTTCTTC
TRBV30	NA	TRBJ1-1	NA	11	CAWVADTEAFF	TGTGCCTGGGTCGCGGACACTGAAGCTTTCTTT
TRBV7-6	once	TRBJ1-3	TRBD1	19	CASSLAGQGTVNSGNTIYF	TGTGCCAGCAGCTTAGCGGGCCAGGGGACAGTTAACTCTGGAAACACCATATATTTT
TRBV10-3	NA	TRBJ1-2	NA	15	CAISEGGGVGYGYTF	TGTGCCATCAGTGAAGGAGGGGGGGTAGGCTATGGCTACACCTTC
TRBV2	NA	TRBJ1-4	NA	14	CASSERVTNEKLFF	TGTGCCAGCAGTGAACGGGTGACTAATGAAAAACTGTTTTTT
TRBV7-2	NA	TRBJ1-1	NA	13	CASSTPFSREAFF	TGTGCCAGCAGCACTCCATTTTCTCGTGAAGCTTTCTTT
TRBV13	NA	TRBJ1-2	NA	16	CASSLGAGDSPSGYTF	TGTGCCAGCAGCTTAGGTGCCGGGGATTCGCCTAGTGGCTACACCTTC
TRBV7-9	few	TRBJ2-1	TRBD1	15	CASTLGQGFYNEQFF	TGTGCCAGCACCCTGGGACAGGGCTTTTACAATGAGCAGTTCTTC
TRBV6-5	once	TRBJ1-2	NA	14	CASSYGSGVYGYTF	TGTGCCAGCAGTTACGGGTCAGGGGTCTATGGCTACACCTTC
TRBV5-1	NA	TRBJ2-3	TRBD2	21	CASSLAGLTSGRRGGTDTQYF	TGCGCCAGCAGCTTGGCCGGTCTGACTAGCGGGAGAAGGGGAGGCACAGATACGCAGTATTTT
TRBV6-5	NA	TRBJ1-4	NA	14	CASRPTGNGEKLFF	TGTGCCAGCAGGCCCACGGGGAATGGGGAAAAACTGTTTTTT
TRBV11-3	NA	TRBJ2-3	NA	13	CASKSCFGDTQYF	TGTGCCAGCAAGAGTTGTTTCGGGGATACGCAGTATTTT
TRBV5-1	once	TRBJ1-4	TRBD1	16	CASSTRPGGASEKLFF	TGCGCCAGCAGCACGAGACCAGGGGGCGCAAGTGAAAAACTGTTTTTT
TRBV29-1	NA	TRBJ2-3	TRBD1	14	CSVGQGGSADTQYF	TGCAGCGTTGGACAGGGCGGGTCAGCAGATACGCAGTATTTT
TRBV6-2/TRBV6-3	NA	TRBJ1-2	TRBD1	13	CASSHGQGHGYTF	TGTGCCAGCAGCCACGGACAGGGGCATGGCTACACCTTC
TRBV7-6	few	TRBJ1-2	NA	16	CASSPGGAAWTEGYTF	TGTGCCAGCAGTCCCGGTGGGGCAGCCTGGACGGAGGGCTACACCTTC
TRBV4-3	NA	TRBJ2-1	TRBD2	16	CASSQDPLADYNEQFF	TGCGCCAGCAGCCAAGATCCCCTAGCGGACTACAATGAGCAGTTCTTC
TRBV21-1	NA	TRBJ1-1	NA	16	CASTLRGEGRSTEAFF	TGTGCCAGCACCCTCCGAGGGGAGGGTAGATCCACTGAAGCTTTCTTT
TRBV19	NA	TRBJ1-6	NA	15	CASRGSQGVNSPLHF	TGTGCCAGTAGAGGGTCACAGGGTGTAAATTCACCCCTCCACTTT
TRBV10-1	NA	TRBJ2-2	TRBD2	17	CASSGRLAGEATGELFF	TGCGCCAGCAGTGGACGTTTAGCGGGAGAGGCCACCGGGGAGCTGTTTTTT
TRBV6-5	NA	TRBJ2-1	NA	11	CASSLSGEQFF	TGTGCCAGCAGTCTGAGCGGGGAGCAGTTCTTC
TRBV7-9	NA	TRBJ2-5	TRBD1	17	CASSRLLPGQGQETQYF	TGTGCCAGCAGTCGCCTACTACCGGGACAGGGACAAGAGACCCAGTACTTC
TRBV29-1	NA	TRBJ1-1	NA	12	CSVSSGNTEAFF	TGCAGCGTTTCAAGCGGGAACACTGAAGCTTTCTTT
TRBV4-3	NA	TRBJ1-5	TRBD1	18	CASSQGLTGGKGNQPQHF	TGCGCCAGCAGCCAAGGGTTAACAGGGGGGAAAGGCAATCAGCCCCAGCATTTT
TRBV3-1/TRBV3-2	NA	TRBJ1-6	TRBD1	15	CASSQGQGANSPLHF	TGTGCCAGCAGCCAAGGGCAGGGGGCGAATTCACCCCTCCACTTT
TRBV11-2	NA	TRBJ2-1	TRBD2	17	CASSLLRTSGGAREQFF	TGTGCCAGCAGCCTTCTCAGGACTAGCGGGGGGGCTCGTGAGCAGTTCTTC
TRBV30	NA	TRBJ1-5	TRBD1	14	CAWSEGATNQPQHF	TGTGCCTGGAGTGAGGGGGCGACAAATCAGCCCCAGCATTTT
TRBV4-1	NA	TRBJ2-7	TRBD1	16	CASSQLAPGQGYEQYF	TGCGCCAGCAGCCAACTCGCACCGGGACAGGGCTACGAGCAGTACTTC
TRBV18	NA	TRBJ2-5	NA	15	CASSPRSMGQETQYF	TGTGCCAGCTCACCGCGGTCCATGGGTCAAGAGACCCAGTACTTC
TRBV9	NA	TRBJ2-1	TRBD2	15	CASSPAGVPYNEQFF	TGTGCCAGCAGCCCAGCGGGAGTACCCTACAATGAGCAGTTCTTC